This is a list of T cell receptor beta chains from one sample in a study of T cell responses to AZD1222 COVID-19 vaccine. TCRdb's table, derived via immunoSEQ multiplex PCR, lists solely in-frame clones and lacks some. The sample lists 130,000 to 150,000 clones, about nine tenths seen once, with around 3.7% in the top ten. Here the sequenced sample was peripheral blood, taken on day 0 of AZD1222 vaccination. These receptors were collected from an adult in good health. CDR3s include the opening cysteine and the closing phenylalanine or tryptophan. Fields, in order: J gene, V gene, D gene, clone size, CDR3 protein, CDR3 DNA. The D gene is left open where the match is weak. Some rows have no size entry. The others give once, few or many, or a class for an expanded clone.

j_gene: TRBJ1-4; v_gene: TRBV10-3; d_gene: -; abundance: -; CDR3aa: CAISESRLTNEKLFF; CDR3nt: TGTGCCATCAGTGAGTCGCGGCTAACTAATGAAAAACTGTTTTTT
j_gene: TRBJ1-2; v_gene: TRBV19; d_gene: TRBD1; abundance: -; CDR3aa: CASSLSDRVDYGYTF; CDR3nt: TGTGCCAGTAGTCTATCGGACAGGGTTGACTATGGCTACACCTTC
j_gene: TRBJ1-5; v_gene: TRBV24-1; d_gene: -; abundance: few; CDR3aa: CATSAFGGGISNQPQHF; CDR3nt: TGTGCCACCAGTGCTTTTGGGGGGGGGATTAGCAATCAGCCCCAGCATTTT
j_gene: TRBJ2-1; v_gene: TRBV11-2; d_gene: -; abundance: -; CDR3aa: CASRNHLGRTRHNEQFF; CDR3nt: TGTGCCAGCCGAAACCACCTGGGTAGGACGAGGCACAATGAGCAGTTCTTC
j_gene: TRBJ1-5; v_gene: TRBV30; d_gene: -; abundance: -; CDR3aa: CAWRAGGNQPQHF; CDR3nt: TGTGCCTGGAGGGCAGGGGGCAATCAGCCCCAGCATTTT
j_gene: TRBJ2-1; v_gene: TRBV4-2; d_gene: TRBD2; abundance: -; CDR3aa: CASSQGASGRNYNEQFF; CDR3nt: TGTGCCAGCAGCCAGGGGGCTAGCGGGAGAAACTACAATGAGCAGTTCTTC
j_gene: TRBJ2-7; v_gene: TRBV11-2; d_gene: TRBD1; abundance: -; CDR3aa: CASSLDRRTGNEQYF; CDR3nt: TGTGCCAGCAGCTTAGATCGGAGGACAGGGAACGAGCAGTACTTC
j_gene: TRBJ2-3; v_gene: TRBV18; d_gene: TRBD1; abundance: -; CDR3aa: CASSTRDRATDTQYF; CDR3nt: TGTGCCAGCTCAACCCGGGACAGGGCTACAGATACGCAGTATTTT
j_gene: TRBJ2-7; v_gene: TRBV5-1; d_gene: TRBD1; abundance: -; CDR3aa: CASSQGQGAPYEQYF; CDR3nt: TGCGCCAGCAGCCAAGGACAGGGGGCCCCCTACGAGCAGTACTTC
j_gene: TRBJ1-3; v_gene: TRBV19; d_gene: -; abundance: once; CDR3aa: CASSRLTGNGNTIYF; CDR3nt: TGTGCCAGTAGTCGGCTGACCGGTAATGGAAACACCATATATTTT
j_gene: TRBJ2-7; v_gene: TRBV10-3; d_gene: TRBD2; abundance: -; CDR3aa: CAIRLTSGFSYEQYF; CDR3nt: TGTGCCATCAGATTAACTAGCGGATTTTCCTACGAGCAGTACTTC
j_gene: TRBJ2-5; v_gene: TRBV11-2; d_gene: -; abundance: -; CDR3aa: CASSQGGGLPQETQYF; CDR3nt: TGTGCCAGCAGCCAAGGGGGGGGGCTACCGCAAGAGACCCAGTACTTC
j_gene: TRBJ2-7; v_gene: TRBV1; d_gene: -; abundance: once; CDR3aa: CTSSQAFKSGQGARLNEQYF; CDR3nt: TGCACCAGCAGCCAAGCCTTCAAAAGCGGACAGGGGGCTCGTTTGAACGAGCAGTACTTC
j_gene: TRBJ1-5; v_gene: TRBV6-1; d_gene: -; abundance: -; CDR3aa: CASSEDITTGVLGWDNQPQHF; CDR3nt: TGTGCCAGCAGTGAAGATATCACAACCGGGGTCCTAGGTTGGGACAATCAGCCCCAGCATTTT
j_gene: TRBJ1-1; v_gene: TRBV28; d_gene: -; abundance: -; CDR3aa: CASSLEDRRDF; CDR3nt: TGTGCCAGCAGTTTGGAAGATCGTCGGGACTTT
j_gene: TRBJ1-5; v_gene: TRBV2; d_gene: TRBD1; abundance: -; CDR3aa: CASSPQGVNQPQHF; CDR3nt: TGTGCCAGCAGTCCACAGGGGGTGAATCAGCCCCAGCATTTT
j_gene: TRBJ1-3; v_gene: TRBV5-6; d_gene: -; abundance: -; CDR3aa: CASSLSFSGRDGNTIYF; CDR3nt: TGTGCCAGCAGCCTAAGTTTCTCGGGCAGAGACGGAAACACCATATATTTT
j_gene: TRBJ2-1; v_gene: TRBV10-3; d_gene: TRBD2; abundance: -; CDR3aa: CAISDLAGRGDHNEQFF; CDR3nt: TGTGCCATCAGTGACCTAGCGGGCCGGGGGGACCACAATGAGCAGTTCTTC
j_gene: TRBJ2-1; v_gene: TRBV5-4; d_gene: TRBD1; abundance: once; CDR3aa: CATLDRVNNEQFF; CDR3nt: TGTGCCACCCTGGACAGGGTAAACAATGAGCAGTTCTTC
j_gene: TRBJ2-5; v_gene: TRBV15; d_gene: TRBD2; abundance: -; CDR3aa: CATSMRGGSQETQYF; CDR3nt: TGTGCCACCAGTATGCGGGGGGGCTCCCAAGAGACCCAGTACTTC
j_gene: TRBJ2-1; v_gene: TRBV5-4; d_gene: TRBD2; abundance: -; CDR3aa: CASSSLSGTSGWYNEQFF; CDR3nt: TGTGCCAGCAGCTCCCTCTCCGGGACTAGCGGGTGGTACAATGAGCAGTTCTTC
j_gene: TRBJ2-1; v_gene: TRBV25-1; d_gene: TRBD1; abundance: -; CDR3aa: CASSFTGQEIYNEQFF; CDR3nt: TGTGCCAGCAGTTTTACGGGACAGGAGATTTACAATGAGCAGTTCTTC
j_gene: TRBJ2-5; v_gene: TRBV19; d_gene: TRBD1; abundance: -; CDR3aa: CASRQGQGTRETQYF; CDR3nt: TGTGCCAGTAGACAGGGACAGGGTACTCGAGAGACCCAGTACTTC
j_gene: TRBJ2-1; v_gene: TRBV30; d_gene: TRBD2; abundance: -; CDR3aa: CAWSRLGGVAYNEQFF; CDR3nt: TGTGCCTGGAGCCGCTTGGGGGGGGTCGCCTACAATGAGCAGTTCTTC
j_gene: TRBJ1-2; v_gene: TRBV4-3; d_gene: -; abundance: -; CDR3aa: CASSQDVGPYGYTF; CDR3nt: TGCGCCAGCAGCCAAGATGTGGGGCCCTATGGCTACACCTTC
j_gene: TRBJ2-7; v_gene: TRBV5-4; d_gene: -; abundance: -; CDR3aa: CASSLGSNPYEQYF; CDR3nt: TGTGCCAGCAGCTTGGGGTCAAATCCCTACGAGCAGTACTTC
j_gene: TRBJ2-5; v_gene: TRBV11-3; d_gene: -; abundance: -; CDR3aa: CASSLGVVETQYF; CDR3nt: TGTGCCAGCAGCTTAGGAGTAGTAGAGACCCAGTACTTC
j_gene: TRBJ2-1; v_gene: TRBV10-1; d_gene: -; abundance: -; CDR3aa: CASSESMDGSGTYYNEQFF; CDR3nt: TGCGCCAGCAGTGAGTCGATGGATGGTAGCGGAACCTATTACAATGAGCAGTTCTTC
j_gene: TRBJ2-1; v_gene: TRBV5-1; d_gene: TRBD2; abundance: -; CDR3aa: CASSLGLAELYNEQFF; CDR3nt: TGCGCCAGCAGCCTGGGACTAGCGGAACTCTACAATGAGCAGTTCTTC
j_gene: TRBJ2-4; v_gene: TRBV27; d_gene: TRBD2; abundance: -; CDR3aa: CASSPHRGLAGEGYIQYF; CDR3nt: TGTGCCAGCAGTCCTCACCGGGGACTAGCGGGAGAGGGATACATTCAGTACTTC
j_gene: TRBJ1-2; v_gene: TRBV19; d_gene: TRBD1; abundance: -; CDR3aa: CASSPGTGASYGYTF; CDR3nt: TGTGCCAGTAGTCCCGGGACAGGGGCTTCCTATGGCTACACCTTC
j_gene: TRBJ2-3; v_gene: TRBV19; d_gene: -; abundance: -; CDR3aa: CASSALQVLYTDTQYF; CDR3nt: TGTGCCAGTAGTGCTCTACAGGTACTTTACACAGATACGCAGTATTTT
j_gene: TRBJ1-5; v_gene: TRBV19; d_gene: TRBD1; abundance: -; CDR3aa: CASTTGQANQPQHF; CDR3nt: TGTGCCAGTACTACGGGACAGGCCAATCAGCCCCAGCATTTT
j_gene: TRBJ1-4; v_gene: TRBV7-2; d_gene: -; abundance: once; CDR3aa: CASSLGAGTNEKLFF; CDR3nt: TGTGCCAGCAGCTTAGGAGCTGGTACTAATGAAAAACTGTTTTTT
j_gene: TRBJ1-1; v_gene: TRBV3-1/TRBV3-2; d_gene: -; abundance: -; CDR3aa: CASSQLARGVEAFF; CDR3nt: TGTGCCAGCAGCCAATTAGCCAGGGGAGTTGAAGCTTTCTTT
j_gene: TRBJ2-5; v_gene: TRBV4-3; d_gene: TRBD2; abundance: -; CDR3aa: CASSRGSAGGNQETQYF; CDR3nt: TGCGCCAGCAGCCGAGGATCGGCGGGAGGTAACCAAGAGACCCAGTACTTC
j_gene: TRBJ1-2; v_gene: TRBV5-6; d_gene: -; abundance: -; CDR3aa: CASSPNPPSRRGNYGYTF; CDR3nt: TGTGCCAGCAGCCCCAACCCACCGTCGCGGCGGGGAAACTATGGCTACACCTTC
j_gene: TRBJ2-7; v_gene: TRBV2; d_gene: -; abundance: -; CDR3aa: CASRQTSYEQYF; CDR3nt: TGTGCCAGCAGGCAAACTAGCTACGAGCAGTACTTC
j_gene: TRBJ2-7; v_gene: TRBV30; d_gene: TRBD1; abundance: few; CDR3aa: CAWDRGGEQYF; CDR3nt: TGTGCCTGGGACAGGGGCGGGGAGCAGTACTTC
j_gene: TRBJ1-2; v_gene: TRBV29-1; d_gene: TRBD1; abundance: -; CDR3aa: CSATGEANYGYTF; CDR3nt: TGCAGCGCAACAGGGGAAGCTAACTATGGCTACACCTTC
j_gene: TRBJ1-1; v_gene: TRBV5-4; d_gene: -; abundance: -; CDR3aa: CASSLAGQMNTEAFF; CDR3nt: TGTGCCAGCAGCTTGGCGGGGCAGATGAACACTGAAGCTTTCTTT
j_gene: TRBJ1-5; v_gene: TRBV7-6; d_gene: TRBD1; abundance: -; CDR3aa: CASSLGDRPNQPQHF; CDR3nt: TGTGCCAGCAGCTTAGGGGACAGACCTAATCAGCCCCAGCATTTT
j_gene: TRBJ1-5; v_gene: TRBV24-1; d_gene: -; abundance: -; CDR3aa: CATSEYSNQPQHF; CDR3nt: TGTGCCACCAGTGAGTATAGCAATCAGCCCCAGCATTTT
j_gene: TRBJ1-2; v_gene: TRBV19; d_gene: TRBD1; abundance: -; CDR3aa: CASSTDRVAGYTF; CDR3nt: TGTGCCAGTAGTACGGACAGGGTGGCCGGCTACACCTTC
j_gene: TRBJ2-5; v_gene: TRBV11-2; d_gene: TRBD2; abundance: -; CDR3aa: CASSPWTSGVQETQYF; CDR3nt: TGTGCCAGCAGCCCCTGGACTAGCGGCGTCCAAGAGACCCAGTACTTC
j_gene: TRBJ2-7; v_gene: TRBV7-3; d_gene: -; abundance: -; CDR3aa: CASSPNGYEQYF; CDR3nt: TGTGCCAGCAGTCCAAATGGCTACGAGCAGTACTTC
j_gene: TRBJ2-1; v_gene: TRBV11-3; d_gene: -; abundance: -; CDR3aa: CASSLDGEGGINEQFF; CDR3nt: TGTGCCAGCAGCTTAGATGGTGAGGGGGGAATCAATGAGCAGTTCTTC
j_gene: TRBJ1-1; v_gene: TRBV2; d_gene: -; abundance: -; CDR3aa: CASSRDARTEAFF; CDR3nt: TGTGCCAGCAGCCGGGACGCTCGCACTGAAGCTTTCTTT
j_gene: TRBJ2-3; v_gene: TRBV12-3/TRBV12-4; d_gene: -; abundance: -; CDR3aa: CASRPSTDTQYF; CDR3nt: TGTGCCAGCAGGCCTAGCACAGATACGCAGTATTTT
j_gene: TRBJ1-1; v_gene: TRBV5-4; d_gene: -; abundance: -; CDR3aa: CASSLGHDTEAFF; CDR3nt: TGTGCCAGCAGCTTGGGTCACGACACTGAAGCTTTCTTT
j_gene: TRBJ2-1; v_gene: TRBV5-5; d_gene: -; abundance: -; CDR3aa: CASSLGAGTTIMSTFF; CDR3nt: TGTGCCAGCAGCTTGGGTGCCGGGACGACGATAATGAGCACGTTCTTC
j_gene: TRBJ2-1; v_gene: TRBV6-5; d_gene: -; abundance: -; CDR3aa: CASSYRTSGSSREQFF; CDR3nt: TGTGCCAGCAGTTACCGGACATCAGGGAGTTCGAGGGAGCAGTTCTTC
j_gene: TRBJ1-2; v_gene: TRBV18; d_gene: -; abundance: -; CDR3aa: CASSPPSPWSGNYGYTF; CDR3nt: TGTGCCAGCTCACCACCATCCCCCTGGTCTGGGAACTATGGCTACACCTTC
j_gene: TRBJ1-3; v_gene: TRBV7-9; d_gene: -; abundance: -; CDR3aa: CASSPRQISGNTIYF; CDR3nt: TGTGCCAGCAGCCCGCGACAAATCTCTGGAAACACCATATATTTT
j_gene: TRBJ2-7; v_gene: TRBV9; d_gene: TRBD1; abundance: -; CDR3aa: CASSLQGTGDEQYF; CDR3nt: TGTGCCAGCAGCCTACAAGGGACAGGGGACGAGCAGTACTTC